The subject of this entry is one TCR beta chain. Its matching antigen is unknown. Recent acute infections and vaccinations were absent in the healthy HIV-negative adult donors. The data were obtained in a study of shared clonotypes between healthy human individuals. Study observations and caveats: Clonotype sharing among the donors was expected to vary with sequencing depth. Across subsets, estimated richness was generally greater for naive than for memory populations. Approximately 5.3% was the fraction of naive CD4 clonotypes found shared across a handful of donors.

The germline V gene has CDR1 SGDLS and CDR2 YYNGEE. With V trimmed by 4 bases and J by 4 bases, 7 bases remained unmatched. The CDR3 length is 16 residues. Clones were sequenced by immunoSEQ multiplex PCR, and TCRdb holds only the in-frame ones, with some missing. This repertoire shows about 680,000 clones, around 78% found once; its top ten account for around 2%. The TCR comes from a woman aged 25 to 39 in good health. The rearrangement joins TRBV9 to TRBJ2-3, with 12 nucleotides matching TRBD2. The sequenced sample was memory CD4+ T cells sorted from blood. Specified subset: CD45RA-negative fraction. This CDR3 reads CASSPLAGGPADTQYF. Here the CDR3 DNA reads TGTGCCAGCAGCCCTCTAGCGGGAGGGCCAGCAGATACGCAGTATTTT.